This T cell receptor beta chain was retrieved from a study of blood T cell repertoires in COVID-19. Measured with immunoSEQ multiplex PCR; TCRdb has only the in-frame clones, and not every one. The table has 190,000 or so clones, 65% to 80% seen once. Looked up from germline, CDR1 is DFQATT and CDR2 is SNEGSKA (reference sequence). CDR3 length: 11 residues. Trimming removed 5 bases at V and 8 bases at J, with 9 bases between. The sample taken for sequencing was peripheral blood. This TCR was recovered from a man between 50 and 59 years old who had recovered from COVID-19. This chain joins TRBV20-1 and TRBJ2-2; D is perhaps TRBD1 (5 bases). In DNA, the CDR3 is TGCAGTGCTCAAAGGGGTGGGGAGCTGTTTTTT. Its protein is CSAQRGGELFF.